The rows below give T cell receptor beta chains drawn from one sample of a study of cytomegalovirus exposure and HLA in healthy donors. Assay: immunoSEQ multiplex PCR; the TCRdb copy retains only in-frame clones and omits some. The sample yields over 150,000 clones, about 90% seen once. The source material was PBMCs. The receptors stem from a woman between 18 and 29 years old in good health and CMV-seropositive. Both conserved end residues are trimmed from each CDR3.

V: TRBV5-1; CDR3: ASQPDLLAGVTYEQY
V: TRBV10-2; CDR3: ASSERGSNYGYT
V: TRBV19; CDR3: ASSRLAGTPYEQY
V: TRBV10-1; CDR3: ASSGGTGRPQH
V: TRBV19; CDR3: ASSIMAGMADEQF
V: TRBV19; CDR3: ASSERTGLTEAF
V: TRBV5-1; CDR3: ASSSPRGDRGDYGYT
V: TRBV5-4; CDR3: ASSPQGQGPMNTEAF
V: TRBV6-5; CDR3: ASSPNRETQY
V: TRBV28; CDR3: ASSTGGIYGYT
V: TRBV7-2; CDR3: ASSSDSGSYNEQF
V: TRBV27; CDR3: ASSLGQNQETQY
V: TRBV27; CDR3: ASKGQGAVMNTEAF
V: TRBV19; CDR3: ASSIGRPTDTQY
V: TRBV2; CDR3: ASRHGLAEETQY
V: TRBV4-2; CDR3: ASSQDQGTGEQY
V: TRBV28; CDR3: ASSMQREGGREQY
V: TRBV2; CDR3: ASSAGLASPF
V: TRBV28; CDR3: ASSLPPPGQGGTSGYNEQF
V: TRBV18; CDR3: ASSPQMNTEAF
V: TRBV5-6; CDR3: ASSLVTSGSRGTDTQY
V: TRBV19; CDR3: ASSKTGLRGPYQETQY
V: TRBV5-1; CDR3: ATRLDRGHQPQH
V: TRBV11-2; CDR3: ASSLASDSYNEQF
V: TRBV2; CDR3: ASSRGNQETQY
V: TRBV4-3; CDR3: ASSQELRDDGELF
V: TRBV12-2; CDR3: ASRFLTGKIPDTQY
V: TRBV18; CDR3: ASSPPGAGIDYGYT
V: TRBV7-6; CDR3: ASSPTSGQLPHEQY
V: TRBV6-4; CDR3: ASRPGVLGPYEQY
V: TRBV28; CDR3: ASSSLDRARRSQF
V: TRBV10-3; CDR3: AISTSGLADTQY
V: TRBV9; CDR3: ASSVGGHSTDTQY
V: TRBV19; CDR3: ASSIAGVTGNEQF
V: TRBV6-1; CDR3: ASSEDTLQNSPLH
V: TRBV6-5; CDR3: ASSYSSSGANVLT
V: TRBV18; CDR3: ASSPQTGGRTEAF
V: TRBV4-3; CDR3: ASSQDEQATNTGELF
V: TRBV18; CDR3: ASSLTKGVEQY
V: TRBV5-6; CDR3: ASSAGPTNTGELF
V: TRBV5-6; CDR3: ASSRDRGLEKLF
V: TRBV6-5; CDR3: ASSQAASGYEQY
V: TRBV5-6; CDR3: ASNSPGGSTEAF
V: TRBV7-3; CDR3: ASSLSGTGEGYT
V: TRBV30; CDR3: AWSVRGTSGSPETQY
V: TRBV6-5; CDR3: ASSYSIGENIQY